This T cell receptor (beta chain) was sequenced during a study of cytomegalovirus exposure and HLA in healthy donors. Study summary: Among the 300 to 500 genotyped donors, less than 85% were placed in the Caucasian-associated ancestry cluster. Broader study findings: TCR association rates varied by HLA locus in a later analysis, with DRB1 highest and HLA-C lowest. In a later analysis, V- and J-gene trimming of beta chains associated with a DCLRE1C missense variant, replicated independently. Reportedly, TCR beta sequences accurately predicted HLA-A and HLA-B alleles in most subjects.

The PCR ran on 60 Vbeta and 13 Jbeta primers. Using immunoSEQ multiplex PCR, the repertoire was profiled, and TCRdb retains in-frame clones only, with some absent. The sample holds about 100,000 clones; roughly 70% are singletons and the top ten take over 9.5%. CDR1 is MNHEY and CDR2 is SVGAGI in the germline V gene. V shed 6 bases and J 4 bases; nucleotides not matched to a gene: 6. The CDR3 totals 15 residues. On this clone itself: Its antigen is not known.

This TCR came from a man aged 45-60 years in good health and CMV-seronegative. The chain is built from TRBV6-5 and TRBJ2-1, with 10 bases that match TRBD2. The sequenced sample consisted of PBMCs. CDR3 loop: CASRLGTSEYNEQFF. The CDR3 nucleotides read TGTGCCAGCAGACTCGGGACTAGCGAGTACAATGAGCAGTTCTTC.